This T cell receptor (beta chain) was profiled in a study of T cell changes during pregnancy in multiple sclerosis. Germline-derived CDR1 and CDR2 are LNHDA and SQIVND (reference sequence). The V gene lost 5 bases and the J gene lost 6 bases, with 23 bases spanning the gap. This CDR3 comprises 17 residues. Profiling relied on immunoSEQ multiplex PCR, and the TCRdb table lists in-frame clones only, not all of them. The sample includes about 40,000 clones, about 90% of them seen just once. The specimen comprised CD4+ T cells from peripheral blood mononuclear cells, sampled in the third trimester of pregnancy. V is TRBV19 and J is TRBJ2-1; D is perhaps TRBD1 (8 bases). This clonotype was obtained from a female donor in good health, enrolled as a control in a pregnancy study. The CDR3: CASSRQGRGVRANEQFF. The CDR3 coding sequence is TGTGCCAGTAGTCGACAGGGGAGGGGAGTGAGGGCCAATGAGCAGTTCTTC.